The present T cell receptor beta chain was sequenced within a study of identical twins. This clonotype showed up just a few times. What it binds is unknown. Healthy Caucasians, and only they, were the donors. TCRdb re-called the 5' RACE reads with MiXCR, one entry per CDR3 protein. The table records 450,000 to 650,000 distinct CDR3 sequences, nearly 15% of them present only once. V gave up 6 bases and J gave up 4 bases, with 16 bases separating them. The CDR3 has 15 amino acids. Study findings and constraints: Cross-sectional statistical analysis was relied on for the conclusions, without the same donors being followed.

Separately, the same data were catalogued under a study of yellow fever vaccine responses in identical twins. Per that paper: Reports say the vaccine T cell response in twins looked partly convergent and partly personalized.

Sequenced: CD4+ T cells sorted from blood. The clonotype comes from a woman under 30 in good health. This sequence joins TRBV12-3 or TRBV12-4 and TRBJ2-1; perhaps TRBD2 as D (5 bases). Here the CDR3 reads CASRWSLPGYNEQFF. In nucleotides, the CDR3 is TGTGCCAGCAGGTGGAGTCTCCCGGGGTACAATGAGCAGTTCTTC.